The 17 T cell receptor beta chains reported below all come from one sample, sequenced in a study of blood T cell repertoires in COVID-19. The protocol was immunoSEQ multiplex PCR, while the TCRdb copy is restricted to in-frame clones and leaves out a portion. The sample contains approximately 68,000 clones, roughly 84% of which appear only once. The material sequenced was peripheral blood. All receptors derive from a man over 45 with active COVID-19.

This chain uses TRBV7-2 with TRBJ2-1, with 8 bases matching TRBD2. The CDR3 has 15 residues. CDR1 and CDR2 (germline): SGHTA, FQGNSA. V gave up 6 bases and J gave up 6 bases; unmatched junction bases: 10. CDR3 protein: CASRLHRGGPNEQFF. CDR3 sequence (DNA): TGTGCCAGCAGGCTTCATCGCGGGGGGCCCAATGAGCAGTTCTTC.

This chain links TRBV2 with TRBJ2-1; D may be TRBD1 (6 bases). The CDR3 totals 14 residues. Per germline, CDR1 SNHLY and CDR2 FYNNEI. V gave up 8 bases and J gave up 4 bases, with 15 bases separating them. Here the CDR3 reads CASLGQILYNEQFF. CDR3 in DNA: TGTGCCAGCCTCGGACAGATTTTATACAATGAGCAGTTCTTC.

The CDR3 DNA follows: TGTGCCAGCAGCTTAGAAGACGAGGGATCACCCCTCCACTTT. As protein: CASSLEDEGSPLHF. The chain recombines TRBV7-8 with TRBJ1-6; D unclear. The germline V gene encodes CDR1 SGHVS and CDR2 FQNEAQ. The V end lost 1 base, the J end lost 10 bases, and 11 bases lay between the germline ends. This CDR3 is 14 amino acids long.

J is TRBJ1-5 and V is TRBV27; 7 bases agree with TRBD1. V trimming: 4 bases; J trimming: 6 bases; junction bases outside the gene matches: 3. Germline V CDR1 and CDR2: MNHEY, SMNVEV (reference sequence). This CDR3 has 13 residues. The CDR3 DNA is TGTGCCAGCAGTTACAGGGGAGGTCAGCCCCAGCATTTT. Residues: CASSYRGGQPQHF.

J is TRBJ1-6 and V is TRBV7-2, with a possible D match to TRBD1 (6 bases). This CDR3 contains 14 residues. Between the trimmed V and J ends, which lost 5 bases and 12 bases, there was a span of 17 bases. CDR1 and CDR2 from the germline V gene are SGHTA and FQGNSA. CDR3 bases: TGTGCCAGCAGCCTAGAAGGGGGGGTGCGACCCCTCCACTTT. This translates into CASSLEGGVRPLHF.

The J gene is TRBJ2-5, the V gene TRBV10-3, with TRBD1 as a possible D gene (6 bases). Between the trimmed V and J ends, which lost 4 bases and 11 bases, there was a span of 20 bases. CDR1 and CDR2 from the germline V gene are ENHRY and SYGVKD. The length of the CDR3 is 14 residues. The CDR3 DNA is TGTGCCATCAGTGGTAGGGGGAATCGGGACGATCAGTACTTC. It encodes CAISGRGNRDDQYF.

This rearrangement joins TRBV10-2 to TRBJ2-7; 7 nucleotides match TRBD2. This CDR3 is 14 amino acids long. CDR1 and CDR2 (germline): WSHSY, SAAADI. Unmatched junction bases numbered 11, after V lost 6 bases and J lost 6 bases. CDR3 loop: CASRPGTIAGEQYF. CDR3 DNA: TGCGCCAGCAGGCCCGGGACTATTGCTGGCGAGCAGTACTTC.

The gene calls are TRBV28 and TRBJ1-2, with 9 nucleotides matching TRBD1. The V segment lost 9 bases and the J segment 4 bases; nucleotides outside the gene matches: 12. Germline loops: CDR1 MDHEN, CDR2 SYDVKM. The CDR3 is 15 amino acids. The CDR3 DNA sequence: TGTGCCAGTCTTCCGGGACAGGGACCTGGCTATGGCTACACCTTC. Its translation is CASLPGQGPGYGYTF.

The chain combines TRBV6-2 or TRBV6-3 with TRBJ2-3; 9 positions match TRBD2. After removal of 2 bases from V and 4 bases from J, the junction contained 4 bases not matched to a gene. The germline V gene has CDR1 MNHEY and CDR2 SVGEGT. The CDR3 contains 15 residues. The DNA of the CDR3 is TGTGCCAGCAGTTACGCGGGAGGGGGTGCAGATACGCAGTATTTT. Protein sequence: CASSYAGGGADTQYF.

The chain carries TRBV6-5 and TRBJ2-7, with 10 bases identical to TRBD2. This CDR3 has 15 residues. Germline V lookup: CDR1 MNHEY, CDR2 SVGAGI. With 4 bases clipped from V and 3 bases from J, the junction kept 6 bases outside the gene matches. The chain's CDR3 is CASSSGTSVYYEQYF. The CDR3 nucleotides read TGTGCCAGCAGTTCCGGGACTAGCGTTTACTACGAGCAGTACTTC.

The CDR3 spells CASSLGDRGQETQYF. Here the CDR3 DNA reads TGCGCCAGCAGCTTGGGGGACAGGGGCCAAGAGACCCAGTACTTC. The V gene is TRBV5-1, the J gene TRBJ2-5, with 10 bases fitting TRBD1. The J segment lost 1 base and the V segment lost 0 bases, leaving 0 bases of the junction unmatched. The CDR3 runs to 15 residues. Germline CDR1 reads SGHRS; CDR2 reads YFSETQ. Based on the CDR3 plus reference TRBV5-1 and TRBJ2-5, the full variable domain is KAGVTQTPRYLIKTRGQQVTLSCSPISGHRSVSWYQQTPGQGLQFLFEYFSETQRNKGNFPGRFSGRQFSNSRSEMNVSTLELGDSALYLCASSLGDRGQETQYFGPGTRLLVL.

The rearrangement uses TRBV29-1 and TRBJ1-5, with D maybe TRBD1 (6 bases). Germline loops: CDR1 SQVTM, CDR2 ANQGSEA. Trimming left V 4 bases short and J 5 bases short, with 18 bases between. The CDR3 contains 15 residues. For the CDR3, the DNA is TGCAGCGTTGGGGCAGGGGTGGGGCCTTATCAGCCCCAGCATTTT. Residues: CSVGAGVGPYQPQHF. Together with reference TRBV29-1 and TRBJ1-5, the CDR3 gives the full variable domain: SAVISQKPSRDICQRGTSLTIQCQVDSQVTMMFWYRQQPGQSLTLIATANQGSEATYESGFVIDKFPISRPNLTFSTLTVSNMSPEDSSIYLCSVGAGVGPYQPQHFGDGTRLSIL.

The rearrangement uses TRBV6-2 or TRBV6-3 and TRBJ1-5; TRBD1 is a possible D gene (5 bases). The V end lost 2 bases, the J end lost 4 bases, and 9 bases lay between the germline ends. The CDR3 is 14 amino acids. CDR1 is MNHEY and CDR2 is SVGEGT in the germline V gene. In DNA form, the CDR3 reads TGTGCCAGCAGTTACAGGGGCCGAAATCAGCCCCAGCATTTT. It yields the protein CASSYRGRNQPQHF.

The chain uses TRBV2 and TRBJ2-7, with TRBD1 matching 7 bases. The CDR3 extends over 15 amino acids. V was pared by 5 bases and J by 5 bases, with 12 bases of the junction left unmatched. CDR1 and CDR2 from the germline V gene are SNHLY and FYNNEI. CDR3 sequence: CASSSQGLGGDEQYF. The CDR3 nucleotides are TGTGCCAGCAGTTCCCAGGGTTTAGGGGGCGACGAGCAGTACTTC.

The V and J genes are TRBV9 and TRBJ2-7; D is unclear. This CDR3 contains 14 residues. The germline V and J ends were trimmed by 2 bases and 6 bases, with 15 bases remaining between them. Looked up from germline, CDR1 is SGDLS and CDR2 is YYNGEE. Written as DNA, the CDR3 is TGTGCCAGCAGCGTCTTTTCGTATCCGAGCGAGCAGTACTTC. Its translation: CASSVFSYPSEQYF. Filled out from reference TRBV9 and TRBJ2-7, the complete variable domain reads DSGVTQTPKHLITATGQRVTLRCSPRSGDLSVYWYQQSLDQGLQFLIQYYNGEERAKGNILERFSAQQFPDLHSELNLSSLELGDSALYFCASSVFSYPSEQYFGPGTRLTVT.

This clone has just one count. This chain uses TRBV5-8 with TRBJ2-1; D is unclear. V was shortened by 2 bases and J by 0 bases, with 12 bases between the two germline ends. The CDR3 is made up of 16 amino acids. Germline CDR1 and CDR2: SGHTS and YDEGEE. This chain's CDR3 is CASSLLAASSYNEQFF. CDR3 nucleotides: TGTGCCAGCAGCTTACTCGCCGCTAGCTCCTACAATGAGCAGTTCTTC. Drawing the rest from reference TRBV5-8 and TRBJ2-1, the complete variable domain is EAGVTQSPTHLIKTRGQQATLRCSPISGHTSVYWYQQALGLGLQFLLWYDEGEERNRGNFPPRFSGRQFPNYSSELNVNALELEDSALYLCASSLLAASSYNEQFFGPGTRLTVL.

As DNA, the CDR3 is TGTGCCAGCAGTCCACTAGCGGGAGTTGGTGAGCAGTTCTTC. This translates into CASSPLAGVGEQFF. The chain uses TRBV11-1 and TRBJ2-1; TRBD2 matches 11 bases. The junction had 7 bases not matched to a gene; V was cut back by 6 bases and J by 9 bases. Germline loops: CDR1 SGHAT, CDR2 FQDESV (reference sequence). This CDR3 spans 14 amino acids. The complete variable domain, with remaining parts taken from reference TRBV11-1 and TRBJ2-1, reads EAEVAQSPRYKITEKSQAVAFWCDPISGHATLYWYRQILGQGPELLVQFQDESVVDDSQLPKDRFSAERLKGVDSTLKIQPAELGDSAMYLCASSPLAGVGEQFFGPGTRLTVL.